The 12 T cell receptor beta chains below were found in one sample sequenced in a study of human T cells and chemical hapten exposure. Time point in this sample: pre-sensitization, week 0. Treatment denoted: therapeutic diphenylcyclopropenone sensitization with weekly scalp DPC. Unfractionated whole blood was the source of the extracted total RNA. TCRdb recomputed calls from the RACE reads with MiXCR, one row per CDR3 protein. The sample records under 40,000 distinct CDR3 sequences, around 12% being singletons. Sequenced here: whole blood, sampled in connection with sensitization to the hapten diphenylcyclopropenone (DPC). These TCRs come from a woman aged 40 to 50 with alopecia areata. Some clones in this sample may be carry-over from other donors' samples.

This clonotype came up many times. V usage is TRBV19 and J usage is TRBJ2-2; D gene uncertain. Germline V gives CDR1 LNHDA, CDR2 SQIVND (reference sequence). The CDR3 consists of 12 residues. The ends were cut back, 1 base at V and 6 bases at J, with 3 bases in the middle. The CDR3: CASSIVAGELFF. CDR3 nucleotides: TGTGCCAGTAGTATAGTAGCCGGGGAGCTGTTTTTT.

This clonotype was detected many times. The rearrangement uses TRBV18 and TRBJ2-4, with a possible D match to TRBD2 (5 bases). V gave up 3 bases and J gave up 3 bases, with 9 bases separating them. Germline assignment: CDR1 KGHSH and CDR2 LQKENI. CDR3 length: 14 amino acids. CDR3 amino acids: CASSPYRGKNIQYF. The CDR3 DNA reads as TGTGCCAGCTCACCCTACCGGGGCAAAAACATTCAGTACTTC. Full variable domain (rest looked up from reference TRBV18 and TRBJ2-4): NAGVMQNPRHLVRRRGQEARLRCSPMKGHSHVYWYRQLPEEGLKFMVYLQKENIIDESGMPKERFSAEFPKEGPSILRIQQVVRGDSAAYFCASSPYRGKNIQYFGAGTRLSVL.

This clonotype was seen many times. The V call is TRBV7-3, the J call TRBJ2-1, with TRBD2 matching over 7 bases. V dropped 4 bases and J dropped 4; count of bases not matched to a gene: 7. The CDR3 consists of 15 residues. Germline values: CDR1 SGHTA, CDR2 FQGTGA. DNA of the CDR3: TGTGCCAGCAGCTCTACTAGCGCCCGTTACAATGAGCAGTTCTTC. Protein product: CASSSTSARYNEQFF. Full variable domain (remainder filled in from reference TRBV7-3 and TRBJ2-1): GAGVSQTPSNKVTEKGKYVELRCDPISGHTALYWYRQSLGQGPEFLIYFQGTGAADDSGLPNDRFFAVRPEGSVSTLKIQRTERGDSAVYLCASSSTSARYNEQFFGPGTRLTVL.

Only a few counts were recorded for this clonotype. The chain combines TRBV10-1 with TRBJ2-1; D could derive from TRBD1 or TRBD2 (5 bases each). CDR3 size: 12 residues. Trimming stripped 8 bases from V and 7 bases from J, with 12 bases between. Germline CDR1 is WNHNN and CDR2 is SYGVQD (reference sequence). The CDR3 region is CASGRDVNEQFF. The CDR3 DNA reads as TGCGCCAGCGGTAGGGACGTAAATGAGCAGTTCTTC.

This clonotype was observed many times. The CDR3 DNA reads as TGTGCCAGCTCCCCTGGACTAGCGGAACACACCGGGGAGCTGTTTTTT. Translated: CASSPGLAEHTGELFF. The rearrangement joins TRBV18 to TRBJ2-2; TRBD2 aligns across 10 bases. The CDR3 sequence is 16 residues long. V shed 6 bases and J 3 bases; nucleotides not matched to a gene: 7. Germline-derived CDR1 and CDR2 are KGHSH and LQKENI. Looking up the rest from reference TRBV18 and TRBJ2-2 gives the full variable domain: NAGVMQNPRHLVRRRGQEARLRCSPMKGHSHVYWYRQLPEEGLKFMVYLQKENIIDESGMPKERFSAEFPKEGPSILRIQQVVRGDSAAYFCASSPGLAEHTGELFFGEGSRLTVL.

This clonotype has just a few counts. The chain uses TRBV28 and TRBJ2-7, with 9 bases that match TRBD1. Looked up from germline, CDR1 is MDHEN and CDR2 is SYDVKM. The CDR3 has 15 amino acids. Unmatched junction bases numbered 7, after V lost 5 bases and J lost 2 bases. This chain's CDR3 is CASSTAGTGTYEQYF. CDR3 DNA: TGTGCCAGCAGTACTGCCGGGACAGGGACCTACGAGCAGTACTTC.

Only a few counts were recorded for this clonotype. The J gene is TRBJ2-7, the V gene TRBV6-1; a possible D gene is TRBD1 (6 bases). Trimming left V 8 bases short and J 3 bases short, with 14 bases between. The V gene's germline CDR1 is MNHNS and CDR2 SASEGT. The length of the CDR3 is 13 residues. CDR3 sequence (DNA): TGTGCCAGCCGCCCGCACAGGGACTACGAGCAGTACTTC. Amino acids: CASRPHRDYEQYF.

This clonotype came up a few times. The chain uses TRBV11-2 and TRBJ2-5; TRBD2 matches 9 bases. Germline V gene data show CDR1 as SGHAT and CDR2 as FQNNGV. The CDR3 covers 16 residues. Trimming cost V 1 base and J 1 base; bases outside gene matches: 4. The CDR3: CASSLVAGGTQETQYF. The DNA for the CDR3 is TGTGCCAGCAGCTTAGTTGCGGGGGGGACCCAAGAGACCCAGTACTTC.

V usage is TRBV11-2 and J usage is TRBJ2-1; possibly TRBD2 for D (6 bases). The V end lost 2 bases, the J end lost 7 bases, and 12 bases lay between the germline ends. CDR1 is SGHAT, CDR2 FQNNGV, per germline. The CDR3 length is 14 residues. This CDR3 is CASSLSMGGNEQFF. The CDR3 nucleotides read TGTGCCAGCAGCTTAAGCATGGGGGGAAATGAGCAGTTCTTC.

The chain joins TRBV18 to TRBJ2-1; the D gene is possibly TRBD2 (6 bases). V lost 0 bases and J lost 2, with 14 bases in between. The CDR3 is 17 amino acids. Germline CDR1 and CDR2: KGHSH and LQKENI. The CDR3 region is CASSPPLVSGTYNEQFF. CDR3 nucleotide sequence: TGTGCCAGCTCACCACCTCTTGTTAGCGGAACCTACAATGAGCAGTTCTTC.

Only a few counts were recorded for this clonotype. This rearrangement joins TRBV10-2 to TRBJ2-3; no clear D. CDR1 WSHSY and CDR2 SAAADI come from the germline V gene. CDR3 length: 13 residues. Trimming pared 3 bases from V and 6 bases from J, leaving 10 bases between. The CDR3 DNA is TGCGCCAGCAGTGACTTTCTAGGGGATACGCAGTATTTT. Residues: CASSDFLGDTQYF.

This clonotype was seen many times. The chain links TRBV10-3 to TRBJ2-3; 11 bases are a match to TRBD2. Trimming took 8 bases from V and 4 from J; bases not matched to a gene: 11. Germline V lookup: CDR1 ENHRY, CDR2 SYGVKD. CDR3 length: 16 residues. The CDR3 is CAIGVTSGTSPDTQYF. CDR3 bases: TGTGCCATCGGGGTGACTAGCGGGACCAGCCCAGATACGCAGTATTTT.